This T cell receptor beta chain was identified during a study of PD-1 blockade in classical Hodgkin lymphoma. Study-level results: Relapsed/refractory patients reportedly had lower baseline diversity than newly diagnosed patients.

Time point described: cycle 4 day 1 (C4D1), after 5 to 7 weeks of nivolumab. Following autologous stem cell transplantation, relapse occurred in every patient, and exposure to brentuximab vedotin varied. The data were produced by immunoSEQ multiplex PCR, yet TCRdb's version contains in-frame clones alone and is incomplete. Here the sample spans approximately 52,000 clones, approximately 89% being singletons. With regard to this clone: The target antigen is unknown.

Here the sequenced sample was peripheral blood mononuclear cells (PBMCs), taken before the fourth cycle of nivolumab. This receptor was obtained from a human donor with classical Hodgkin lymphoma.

The CDR3 protein is CASSQTSGLEGEQYF. The CDR3 bases are TGCGCCAGCAGCCAGACTAGCGGACTAGAAGGCGAGCAGTACTTC. The rearrangement links TRBV5-1 to TRBJ2-7; 9 nucleotides line up with TRBD2. The CDR3 is 15 amino acids. J was trimmed by 6 bases and V by 4 bases; bases with no gene match: 11. Per the germline V gene, CDR1 is SGHRS and CDR2 is YFSETQ.